The clone carrying this T cell receptor (beta chain) was seen ten or more times. Its antigen is not known. This specimen belongs to a study of regulatory T cells in long-lasting Graves disease. Study in general: Graves' patients who were just diagnosed had used antithyroid drugs for under 3 months. The study, taken as a whole, reports: A greater number of public clonotypes (around 2,700) was shared by persistent patients than by new patients (over 900).

Investigators prepared the TCR beta libraries by applying iRepertoire HTBI primers and Arm-PCR of CDR3 regions. From the multiplex PCR reads, TCRdb called clonotypes with MiXCR, one entry per CDR3 protein. The profile shows roughly 400,000 distinct CDR3 sequences, 16% of them singletons. The time point is: newly diagnosed GD, antithyroid drugs for less than 3 months. Isolated PBMC RNA provided the starting material for the TCR library. The same sample was also studied in work on T cells in Graves' hyperthyroidism and ophthalmopathy.

The sequenced sample was peripheral blood mononuclear cells (PBMCs), obtained at new diagnosis, from a patient treated with antithyroid drugs. The receptor was derived from a woman aged 18-30 years with Graves disease.

The CDR3 sequence is CASSLVRGDEQFF. CDR3 nucleotides: TGCGCCAGCAGCTTGGTTAGGGGCGATGAGCAGTTCTTC. The gene calls are TRBV5-1 and TRBJ2-1; TRBD1 might be the D (5 bases). This CDR3 has 13 residues. Germline V gives CDR1 SGHRS, CDR2 YFSETQ. The V end lost 0 bases, the J end lost 8 bases, and 9 bases lay between the germline ends.